This entry features one T cell receptor (beta chain) sequence. Seattle cases were enrolled at active infection and followed longitudinally. Germline V gene sequence: CDR1 MGHRA, CDR2 YSYEKL. CDR3 length: 16 amino acids. V was clipped by 0 bases and J by 1 base, with 12 bases between them. These data belong to a study of blood T cell repertoires in COVID-19. Study at large: Acute and convalescent COVID-19 specimens originated in the United States, Italy and Spain. In each case, the material was cDNA or gDNA derived from T cells, B-cell-depleted T cells, or PBMCs.

Methods used by the authors: Amplifying reference gene primers gave estimates of nucleated cell counts. Profiled with immunoSEQ multiplex PCR; TCRdb holds only in-frame clones, not every one. The V and J calls and the clone size are those of that table, but D and trimming were determined from the DNA. The sample contains about 410,000 clones, roughly 90% of which appear only once. The sequenced material came from peripheral blood. This TCR derives from a woman in her 40s with COVID-19, enrolled during active disease. The rearrangement joins TRBV4-1 to TRBJ2-5; possibly TRBD2 for D (6 bases). The CDR3 region is CASSQDRGLTQETQYF. The CDR3 DNA sequence: TGCGCCAGCAGCCAAGATCGTGGACTAACCCAAGAGACCCAGTACTTC.